This T cell receptor beta chain was identified during a study of shared clonotypes between healthy human individuals. As originally analysed: Sequence data from immunoSEQ were junction-only and lacked quality scores; consequently, filtering differed. Assay: immunoSEQ multiplex PCR; the TCRdb copy retains only in-frame clones and omits some. V, J and clone size are those of that table, while D and trimming were read from the DNA. The sample yields some 2,000,000 clones, nearly 97% seen once. This CDR3 is 12 amino acids long. In germline, CDR1 is ENHRY, CDR2 SYGVKD. Trimming shortened V by 9 bases and J by 6 bases, and 11 bases separated the two germline ends.

The TCR was taken from a man aged 18-30 years in good health. V usage is TRBV10-3 and J usage is TRBJ2-2; tentatively, D is TRBD1 (5 bases). The sequencing sample was made of naive CD4+ T cells sorted from blood. Subset described: CD45RA+ positively selected. In nucleotides, the CDR3 is TGTGCCATGGGGCCAGGGCCCGGGGAGCTGTTTTTT. The encoded protein is CAMGPGPGELFF.